One and the same sample provided the 17 T cell receptor beta chains below, sequenced in a study of shared T cell receptors in the human thymus (TCRdb year 2021). Receptors were amplified or captured by the immunoSEQ multiplex PCR assay. The source is immuneACCESS, and TCRdb retained only in-frame sequences with V and J called. Part of the clones is not carried over; for the studies checked, unresolved V genes explain less than half of this, and the remainder is unexplained. Within this sample are hundreds of thousands of clones, with 70% to 80% of them counted one time only. The biggest ten clones account for more than 0.01% of the sample. These data also formed part of another study, on human thymus T cells.

The sequenced sample consisted of thymocytes. Receptors originate from a boy in the first two years of life with a congenital heart defect. Donor details come from another sample of the same person, matched by shared clones.

The V gene is TRBV10-3, the J gene TRBJ2-6; D is undetermined. The ends were cut back, 5 bases at V and 4 bases at J, with 18 bases in the middle. CDR1 is ENHRY, CDR2 SYGVKD, per germline. This CDR3 is 17 amino acids long. The CDR3 sequence: CAISPNERTTGANVLTF. The CDR3 DNA is TGTGCCATCAGTCCAAATGAGCGTACAACCGGGGCCAACGTCCTGACTTTC.

The chain couples TRBV14 to TRBJ2-7; possible D gene TRBD2, 7 bases. The CDR3 loop spans 14 amino acids. Looked up from germline, CDR1 is SGHDN and CDR2 is FVKESK. Trimming took off 5 bases at V and 6 bases at J, with 17 bases between the two ends. Here the CDR3 reads CASSSCGGGGEQYF. The DNA of the CDR3 is TGTGCCAGCAGCAGCTGTGGGGGCGGGGGCGAGCAGTACTTC.

The gene calls are TRBV30 and TRBJ2-5, with 9 bases matching TRBD1. The CDR3 contains 18 residues. Germline V gene sequence: CDR1 GTSNPN, CDR2 SVGIG (reference sequence). V was pared by 0 bases and J by 4 bases, with 15 bases of the junction left unmatched. CDR3 DNA sequence: TGTGCCTGGAGTGTACCCCCTGGGACAGGGAAGGGGGGAGAGACCCAGTACTTC. It codes for CAWSVPPGTGKGGETQYF.

This clone was observed once. V gene TRBV4-2 combines with J gene TRBJ2-5; perhaps TRBD2 as D (5 bases). Germline CDR1 LGHNA, CDR2 YNFKEQ. V lost 2 bases to trimming and J lost 4 bases, with 8 bases between them. This CDR3 is 13 amino acids long. CDR3 region: CASSQSSGETQYF. The CDR3 nucleotides are TGTGCCAGCAGCCAAAGCAGCGGAGAGACCCAGTACTTC.

The chain joins TRBV7-2 to TRBJ1-5, with D possibly TRBD1 on 5 matching bases. The CDR3 spans 16 residues. Trimming stripped 2 bases from V and 0 bases from J, with 11 bases between. CDR1 is SGHTA and CDR2 is FQGNSA in the germline V gene. DNA for the CDR3: TGTGCCAGCAGCTTAAAATCAGGGTCTAGCAATCAGCCCCAGCATTTT. Protein product: CASSLKSGSSNQPQHF.

The V and J genes are TRBV19 and TRBJ2-1; possibly TRBD2 for D (5 bases). Germline V CDR1 and CDR2: LNHDA, SQIVND (reference sequence). Trimming took 7 bases from V and 8 from J, leaving 15 bases between them. The CDR3 spans 13 residues. This CDR3 reads CASNLKASHEQFF. The CDR3 region has the DNA TGTGCCAGTAATCTTAAGGCTAGCCATGAGCAGTTCTTC.

In this sample, this clone turned up a few times. The V call is TRBV2, the J call TRBJ1-5, with 8 positions matching TRBD1. Per germline, CDR1 SNHLY and CDR2 FYNNEI. V gave up 2 bases and J gave up 1 base; unmatched junction bases: 7. The CDR3 totals 17 residues. CDR3 residues: CASSESTGGESNQPQHF. DNA of the CDR3: TGTGCCAGCAGTGAAAGTACAGGGGGTGAAAGCAATCAGCCCCAGCATTTT.

The rearrangement joins TRBV6-5 to TRBJ1-1; D call uncertain. The CDR3 runs to 12 residues. From germline, CDR1 is MNHEY and CDR2 SVGAGI. Trimming removed 8 bases at V and 3 bases at J, with 10 bases between. The CDR3 loop is CASRVRDTEAFF. The CDR3 coding sequence is TGTGCCAGCCGTGTGAGGGACACTGAAGCTTTCTTT.

The genes are TRBV11-2 and TRBJ1-1, with D hard to call. The CDR3 is 13 amino acids. Trimming cost V 0 bases and J 6 bases, with 8 bases left between them. Germline lookup yields CDR1 SGHAT and CDR2 FQNNGV. The CDR3 reads CASSLDSQSEAFF. The CDR3 DNA reads as TGTGCCAGCAGCTTAGATAGCCAGTCTGAAGCTTTCTTT. The whole variable domain, filled in from reference TRBV11-2 and TRBJ1-1, reads EAGVAQSPRYKIIEKRQSVAFWCNPISGHATLYWYQQILGQGPKLLIQFQNNGVVDDSQLPKDRFSAERLKGVDSTLKIQPAKLEDSAVYLCASSLDSQSEAFFGQGTRLTVV.

A note on this clone: A junction end diverges from the germline sequence, so it may reflect a read error. The chain recombines TRBV28 with TRBJ1-1, with 9 bases aligning to TRBD1. There are 17 residues in the CDR3. The germline V gene encodes CDR1 MDHEN and CDR2 SYDVKM. CDR3 sequence reads: CASSLTSGQGTFSEAFF. The DNA for the CDR3 is TGTGCCAGCAGCCTCACCTCGGGACAGGGCACTTTTTCTGAGGCTTTCTTT. Supplemented by reference TRBV28 and TRBJ1-1, the full variable domain reads DVKVTQSSRYLVKRTGEKVFLECVQDMDHENMFWYRQDPGLGLRLIYFSYDVKMKEKGDIPEGYSVSREKKERFSLILESASTNQTSMYLCASSLTSGQGTFSEAFFGQGTRLTVV.

CDR3 in DNA: TGTGCCAGCAGCTCACGGACTAGCGGGAGGAGCGATGAGCAGTTCTTC. It codes for CASSSRTSGRSDEQFF. The chain carries TRBV5-6 and TRBJ2-1; the match to TRBD2 covers 14 bases. The CDR3 runs to 16 residues. Germline V gene data show CDR1 as SGHDT and CDR2 as YYEEEE. V was pared by 3 bases and J by 8 bases, with 7 bases of the junction left unmatched.

The V and J genes are TRBV19 and TRBJ2-7; 12 bases match TRBD2. The CDR3 has 15 residues. After removal of 3 bases from V and 3 bases from J, the junction contained 3 bases not matched to a gene. CDR1 is LNHDA and CDR2 is SQIVND in the germline V gene (reference sequence). The CDR3 coding sequence is TGTGCCAGTAGTATTGTGACTAGCGGGAGCTACGAGCAGTACTTC. Amino acid sequence: CASSIVTSGSYEQYF.

The chain links TRBV7-9 to TRBJ1-1, with 7 nucleotides matching TRBD1. The CDR3 runs 15 residues. Germline V gene data show CDR1 as SEHNR and CDR2 as FQNEAQ (reference sequence). With V trimmed by 4 bases and J by 1 base, 6 bases remained unmatched. Written as DNA, the CDR3 is TGTGCCAGCAGCTCTGACAGGGACGCGAACACTGAAGCTTTCTTT. It encodes CASSSDRDANTEAFF.

V and J are TRBV19 and TRBJ2-1; a weak D match, TRBD1 (5 bases). The CDR3 is 14 amino acids. Germline V gene sequence: CDR1 LNHDA, CDR2 SQIVND (reference sequence). V gave up 1 base and J gave up 4 bases, with 8 bases separating them. In DNA form, the CDR3 reads TGTGCCAGTAGTATAGGGACACTTTACAATGAGCAGTTCTTC. This gives the protein CASSIGTLYNEQFF.

This chain links TRBV11-3 with TRBJ2-3, with 7 bases fitting TRBD1. The germline V gene encodes CDR1 SGHNT and CDR2 YENEEA. Trimming removed 8 bases from V and 6 bases from J; junction bases left unmatched: 2. The CDR3 length is 11 residues. The CDR3 bases are TGTGCCAGCGCACAGGGGGATACGCAGTATTTT. Protein sequence: CASAQGDTQYF.

The V gene is TRBV19, the J gene TRBJ1-4, with a weak D call TRBD1 (5 bases). The CDR3 spans 16 residues. Trimming pared 0 bases from V and 4 bases from J, leaving 12 bases between. Germline V CDR1 and CDR2: LNHDA, SQIVND (reference sequence). CDR3 bases: TGTGCCAGTAGTATAGAATTCGGGACTGGTAATGAAAAACTGTTTTTT. Translated, it gives CASSIEFGTGNEKLFF. Full variable domain (missing parts from reference TRBV19 and TRBJ1-4): DGGITQSPKYLFRKEGQNVTLSCEQNLNHDAMYWYRQDPGQGLRLIYYSQIVNDFQKGDIAEGYSVSREKKESFPLTVTSAQKNPTAFYLCASSIEFGTGNEKLFFGSGTQLSVL.

The chain has TRBV11-3 and TRBJ2-1; D unclear. The CDR3 consists of 12 residues. The germline V gene has CDR1 SGHNT and CDR2 YENEEA. The ends were cut back, 7 bases at V and 6 bases at J, with 10 bases in the middle. DNA for the CDR3: TGTGCCAGCACCTACTCCCCCAATGAGCAGTTCTTC. It codes for CASTYSPNEQFF.